The 21 T cell receptor beta chains below all came from one sample that was sequenced in a study of CXCR3-negative and CXCR3-positive naive CD8 T cells. With UMI labels, 5' RACE was used to prepare the TRB cDNA libraries. With the 5' RACE reads reprocessed, TCRdb shows one record per CDR3 protein and no DNA. This sample's clone table lists around 120,000 distinct CDR3 sequences. No antigen has been identified for these receptors. Study-level findings and limits: CXCR3-positive naive cells carried more hydrophobic TRB CDR3s than CXCR3-negative naive cells did.

Input material: naive CXCR3+ CD8+ T cells from blood. Subset specified: CD45RO-CCR7+CD27+CD95- naive CD8+ T cells expressing CXCR3 (TNR3+). The source of these receptors is a human donor in good health. Some clones in this sample may be carry-over from other donors' samples.

This chain links TRBV28 with TRBJ1-5; without DNA, the TCRdb call of TRBD1 cannot be checked. The length of the CDR3 is 16 residues. CDR1 MDHEN and CDR2 SYDVKM come from the germline V gene. CDR3 sequence: CASSLFVGQGTQPQHF.

This chain joins TRBV6-2 or TRBV6-3 and TRBJ2-7. The CDR3 loop spans 15 amino acids. Germline V lookup: CDR1 MNHEY, CDR2 SVGEGT. CDR3 sequence reads: CASSYSQLSSYEQYF.

The gene calls are TRBV19 and TRBJ2-2; TCRdb's D gene call, TRBD1, goes unchecked for lack of DNA. Looked up from germline, CDR1 is LNHDA and CDR2 is SQIVND (reference sequence). The CDR3 covers 12 residues. The chain's CDR3 is CASRPGTGELFF.

The CDR3 region is CASSLVMRNEQFF. This sequence joins TRBV7-9 and TRBJ2-1. This CDR3 region has 13 residues. Germline CDR1 reads SEHNR; CDR2 reads FQNEAQ (reference sequence).

This CDR3 is CAISGTATYEQYF. The chain joins TRBV10-3 to TRBJ2-7; TCRdb proposes TRBD1, but this gene call is untestable without DNA. Germline V CDR1 and CDR2: ENHRY, SYGVKD. The CDR3 length is 13 residues.

The rearrangement links TRBV18 to TRBJ2-2; TCRdb picks TRBD2, but there is no DNA to check that call. The CDR3 runs to 15 residues. CDR1 KGHSH and CDR2 LQKENI come from the germline V gene. CDR3: CASPPEGANTGELFF.

The J gene is TRBJ2-1, the V gene TRBV6-4; no DNA is available, so the TRBD2 call from TCRdb remains unchecked. The CDR3 is made up of 13 amino acids. Germline CDR1 MRHNA, CDR2 SNTAGT. CDR3 loop: CASSDLPMDEQFF.

The chain has TRBV6-5 and TRBJ2-7; the TCRdb D gene call, TRBD2, has no DNA to confirm it. The V gene's germline CDR1 is MNHEY and CDR2 SVGAGI. This CDR3 has 13 amino acids. The CDR3 here is CASSTGLVVEQYF.

The chain employs TRBV14 and TRBJ2-1. Germline lookup yields CDR1 SGHDN and CDR2 FVKESK. The CDR3 loop spans 13 amino acids. This CDR3 reads CASSQEGYNEQFF.

The gene calls are TRBV28 and TRBJ2-2; TCRdb names TRBD2, which stays unverified in the absence of DNA. The germline V gene encodes CDR1 MDHEN and CDR2 SYDVKM. There are 20 residues in the CDR3. CDR3 loop: CASNKKEGLAGEQGTGELFF.

V usage is TRBV7-8 and J usage is TRBJ2-1. The CDR3 extends over 15 amino acids. Germline assignment: CDR1 SGHVS and CDR2 FQNEAQ. This CDR3 reads CASSLSGEPYNEQFF. Combining the CDR3 with reference TRBV7-8 and TRBJ2-1 gives the whole variable domain GAGVSQSPRYKVAKRGQDVALRCDPISGHVSLFWYQQALGQGPEFLTYFQNEAQLDKSGLPSDRFFAERPEGSVSTLKIQRTQQEDSAVYLCASSLSGEPYNEQFFGPGTRLTVL.

This chain links TRBV7-6 with TRBJ2-4; TCRdb calls TRBD2, which cannot be checked without DNA. The CDR3 is 17 amino acids. The germline CDR1 and CDR2 sequences are SGHVS and FNYEAQ. The CDR3 region is CASSLGGGPGAGNIQYF.

V usage is TRBV29-1 and J usage is TRBJ2-7; the TCRdb D gene call, TRBD1, has no DNA to confirm it. The CDR3 consists of 12 residues. Germline V CDR1 and CDR2: SQVTM, ANQGSEA. The CDR3 region is CSGSDSLYEQYF.

Here the CDR3 reads CASSLVGVNTEAFF. The chain employs TRBV27 and TRBJ1-1; TCRdb outputs TRBD1, but without DNA this stays unchecked. The length of the CDR3 is 14 residues. In germline, CDR1 is MNHEY, CDR2 SMNVEV (reference sequence).

V usage is TRBV29-1 and J usage is TRBJ2-3. Per the germline V gene, CDR1 is SQVTM and CDR2 is ANQGSEA. The CDR3 covers 14 residues. CDR3 region: CSANEYLSTDTQYF.

The chain employs TRBV10-3 and TRBJ2-7; TCRdb outputs TRBD2, but without DNA this stays unchecked. Per the germline V gene, CDR1 is ENHRY and CDR2 is SYGVKD. The CDR3 runs 13 residues. The CDR3 is CATTGAGVNEQYF.

This chain links TRBV7-9 with TRBJ2-3. Germline values: CDR1 SEHNR, CDR2 FQNEAQ (reference sequence). The CDR3 runs 13 residues. CDR3 amino acids: CASRPDATDTQYF.

The chain is built from TRBV20-1 and TRBJ1-2; TCRdb names TRBD1, which stays unverified in the absence of DNA. This CDR3 has 14 residues. Germline V lookup: CDR1 DFQATT, CDR2 SNEGSKA (reference sequence). The CDR3 sequence: CSAYTGQGAGGYTF.

Here the CDR3 reads CATQGEGAYGYTF. This chain connects TRBV15 to TRBJ1-2. CDR3 length equals 13 residues. Germline V gives CDR1 LNHNV, CDR2 YYDKDF (reference sequence).

The CDR3 is CSVGDRPQDGYTF. The J gene is TRBJ1-2, the V gene TRBV29-1; TCRdb picks TRBD1, but there is no DNA to check that call. Looked up from germline, CDR1 is SQVTM and CDR2 is ANQGSEA. The CDR3 is 13 amino acids.

This chain uses TRBV29-1 with TRBJ2-5; the D gene TCRdb calls, TRBD2, cannot be checked with no DNA. Germline CDR1 is SQVTM and CDR2 is ANQGSEA. CDR3 length: 14 amino acids. The CDR3 loop is CSVDSPGVQETQYF. Complete variable domain (other parts from reference TRBV29-1 and TRBJ2-5): SAVISQKPSRDICQRGTSLTIQCQVDSQVTMMFWYRQQPGQSLTLIATANQGSEATYESGFVIDKFPISRPNLTFSTLTVSNMSPEDSSIYLCSVDSPGVQETQYFGPGTRLLVL.